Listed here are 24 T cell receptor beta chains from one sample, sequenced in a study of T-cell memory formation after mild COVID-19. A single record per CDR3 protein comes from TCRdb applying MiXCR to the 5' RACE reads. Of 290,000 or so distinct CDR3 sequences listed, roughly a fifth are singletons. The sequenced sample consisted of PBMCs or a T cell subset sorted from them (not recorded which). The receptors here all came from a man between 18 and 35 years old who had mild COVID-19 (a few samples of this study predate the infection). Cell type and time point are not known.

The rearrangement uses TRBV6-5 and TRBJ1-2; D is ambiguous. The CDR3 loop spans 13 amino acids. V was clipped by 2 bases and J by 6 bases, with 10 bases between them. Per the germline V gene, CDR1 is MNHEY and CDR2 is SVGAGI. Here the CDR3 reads CASSYTAVNGYTF. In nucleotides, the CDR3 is TGTGCCAGCAGTTACACGGCGGTAAATGGCTACACCTTC.

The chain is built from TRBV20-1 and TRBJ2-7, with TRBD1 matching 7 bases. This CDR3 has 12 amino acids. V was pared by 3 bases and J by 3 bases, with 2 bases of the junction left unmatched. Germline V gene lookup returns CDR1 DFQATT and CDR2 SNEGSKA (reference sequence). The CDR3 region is CSASPGGYEQYV. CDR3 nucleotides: TGCAGTGCTAGCCCAGGGGGCTACGAGCAGTACGTC.

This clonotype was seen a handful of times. CDR3 loop: CSVSGHTGELFF. The CDR3 DNA sequence: TGCAGCGTTTCAGGGCACACCGGGGAGCTGTTTTTT. The chain recombines TRBV29-1 with TRBJ2-2; possibly TRBD1 for D (5 bases). The CDR3 consists of 12 residues. The germline V gene has CDR1 SQVTM and CDR2 ANQGSEA. V was clipped by 5 bases and J by 3 bases, with 7 bases between them.

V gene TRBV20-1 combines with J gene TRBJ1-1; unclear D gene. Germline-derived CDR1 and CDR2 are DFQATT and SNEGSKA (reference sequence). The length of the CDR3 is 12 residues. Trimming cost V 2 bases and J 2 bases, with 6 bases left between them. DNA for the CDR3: TGCAGTGCTAGACCGGGAAACACTGAAGCTTTCTTT. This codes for CSARPGNTEAFF.

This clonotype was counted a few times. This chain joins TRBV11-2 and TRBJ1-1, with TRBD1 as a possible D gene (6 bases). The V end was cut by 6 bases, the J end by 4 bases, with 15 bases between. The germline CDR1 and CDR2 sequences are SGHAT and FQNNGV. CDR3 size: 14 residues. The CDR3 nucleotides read TGTGCCAGCAGGACTTTGGGCAGGGGCACTGAAGCTTTCTTT. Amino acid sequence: CASRTLGRGTEAFF.

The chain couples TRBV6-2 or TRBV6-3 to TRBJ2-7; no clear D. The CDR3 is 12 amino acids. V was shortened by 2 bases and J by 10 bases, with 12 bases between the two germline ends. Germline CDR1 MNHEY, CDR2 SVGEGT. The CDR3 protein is CASSYLGFGQYF. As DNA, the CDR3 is TGTGCCAGCAGTTACCTGGGTTTTGGCCAGTACTTC.

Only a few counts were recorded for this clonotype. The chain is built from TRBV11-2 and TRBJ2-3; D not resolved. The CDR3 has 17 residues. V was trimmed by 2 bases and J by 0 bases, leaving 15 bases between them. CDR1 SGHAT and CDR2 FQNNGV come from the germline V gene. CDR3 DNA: TGTGCCAGCAGCTTAAGGCAGAAATTCCCTAGCACAGATACGCAGTATTTT. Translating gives CASSLRQKFPSTDTQYF.

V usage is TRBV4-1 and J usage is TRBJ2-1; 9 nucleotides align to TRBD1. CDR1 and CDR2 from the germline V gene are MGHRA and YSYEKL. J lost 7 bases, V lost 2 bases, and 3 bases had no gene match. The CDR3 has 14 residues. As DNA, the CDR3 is TGCGCCAGCAGCCAACGGGACAGGGAGAATGAGCAGTTCTTC. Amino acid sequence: CASSQRDRENEQFF.

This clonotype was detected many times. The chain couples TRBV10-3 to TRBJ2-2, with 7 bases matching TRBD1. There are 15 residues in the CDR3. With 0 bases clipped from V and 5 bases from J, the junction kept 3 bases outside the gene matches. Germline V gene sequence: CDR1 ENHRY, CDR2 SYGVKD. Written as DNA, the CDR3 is TGTGCCATCAGTGAGTCCCAACAGGGGACCGGGGAGCTGTTTTTT. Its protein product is CAISESQQGTGELFF.

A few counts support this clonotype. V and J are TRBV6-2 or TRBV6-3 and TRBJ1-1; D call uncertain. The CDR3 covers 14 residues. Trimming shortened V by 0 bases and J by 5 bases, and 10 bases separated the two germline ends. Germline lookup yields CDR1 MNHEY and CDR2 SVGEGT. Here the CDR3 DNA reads TGTGCCAGCAGTTACTCGATCGGCAAGACTGAAGCTTTCTTT. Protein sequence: CASSYSIGKTEAFF.

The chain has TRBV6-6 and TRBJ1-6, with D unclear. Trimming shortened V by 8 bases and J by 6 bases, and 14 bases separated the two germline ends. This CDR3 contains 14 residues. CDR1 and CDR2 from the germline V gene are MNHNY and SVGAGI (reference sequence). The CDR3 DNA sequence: TGTGCCAGCGCGTTAGGATTGACTAATTCACCCCTCCACTTT. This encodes CASALGLTNSPLHF.

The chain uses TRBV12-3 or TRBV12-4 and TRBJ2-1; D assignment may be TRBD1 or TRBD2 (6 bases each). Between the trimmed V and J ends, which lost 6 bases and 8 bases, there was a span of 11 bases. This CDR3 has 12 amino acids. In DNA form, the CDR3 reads TGTGCCAGCAGACGGGGGCCCCATGAGCAGTTCTTC. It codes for CASRRGPHEQFF.

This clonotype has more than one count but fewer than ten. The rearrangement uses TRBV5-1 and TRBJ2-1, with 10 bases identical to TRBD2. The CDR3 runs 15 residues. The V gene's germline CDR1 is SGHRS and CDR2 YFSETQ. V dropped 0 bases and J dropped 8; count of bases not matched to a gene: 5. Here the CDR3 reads CASSLAVAGGYEQFF. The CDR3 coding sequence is TGCGCCAGCAGCTTGGCGGTAGCGGGGGGCTATGAGCAGTTCTTC.

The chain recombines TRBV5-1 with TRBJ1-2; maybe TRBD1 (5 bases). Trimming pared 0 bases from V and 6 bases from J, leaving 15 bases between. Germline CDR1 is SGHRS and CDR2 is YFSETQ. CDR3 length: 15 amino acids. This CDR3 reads CASSLVGTDFNGYTF. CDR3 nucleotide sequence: TGCGCCAGCAGCTTGGTAGGGACGGACTTCAATGGCTACACCTTC.

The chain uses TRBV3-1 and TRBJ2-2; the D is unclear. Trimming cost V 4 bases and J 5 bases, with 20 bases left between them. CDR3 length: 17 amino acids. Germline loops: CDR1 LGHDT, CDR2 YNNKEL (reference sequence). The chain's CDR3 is CASSRRTQSLGTGELFF. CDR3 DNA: TGTGCCAGCAGCCGAAGAACACAGTCCTTGGGGACCGGGGAGCTGTTTTTT.

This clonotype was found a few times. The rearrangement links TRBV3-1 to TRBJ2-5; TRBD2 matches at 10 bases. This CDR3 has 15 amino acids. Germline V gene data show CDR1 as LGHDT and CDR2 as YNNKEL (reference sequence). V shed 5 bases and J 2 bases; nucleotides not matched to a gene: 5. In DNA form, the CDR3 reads TGTGCCAGCAGCGACACTAGCGGGGCACAAGAGACCCAGTACTTC. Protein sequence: CASSDTSGAQETQYF.

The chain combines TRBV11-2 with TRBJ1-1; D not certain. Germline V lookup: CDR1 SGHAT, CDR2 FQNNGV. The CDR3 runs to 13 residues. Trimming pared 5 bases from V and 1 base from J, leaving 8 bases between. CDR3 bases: TGTGCCAGCAGCACGACTGAGAACACTGAAGCTTTCTTT. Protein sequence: CASSTTENTEAFF.

The CDR3, as DNA: TGTGCCAGCCAGCGGGCCGCCCGAAGGCTCACAGATACGCAGTATTTT. Protein product: CASQRAARRLTDTQYF. This sequence joins TRBV6-5 and TRBJ2-3, with D tentatively TRBD2 (6 bases). CDR1 and CDR2 (germline): MNHEY, SVGAGI. This CDR3 is built from 16 residues. The V and J ends lost 8 bases and 2 bases respectively, with 20 bases between them.

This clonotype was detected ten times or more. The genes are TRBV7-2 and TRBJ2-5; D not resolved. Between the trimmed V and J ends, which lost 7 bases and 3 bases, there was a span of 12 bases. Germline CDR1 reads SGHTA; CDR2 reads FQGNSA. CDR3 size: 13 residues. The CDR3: CASKFAGEETQYF. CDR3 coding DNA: TGTGCCAGCAAATTCGCTGGGGAAGAGACCCAGTACTTC.

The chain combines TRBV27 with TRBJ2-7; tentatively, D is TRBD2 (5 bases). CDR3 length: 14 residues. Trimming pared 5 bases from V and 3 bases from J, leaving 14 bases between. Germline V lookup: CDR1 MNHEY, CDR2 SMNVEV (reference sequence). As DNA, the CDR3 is TGTGCCAGCAGTGTTACCGGGGTCGGCTACGAGCAGTACTTC. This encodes CASSVTGVGYEQYF.

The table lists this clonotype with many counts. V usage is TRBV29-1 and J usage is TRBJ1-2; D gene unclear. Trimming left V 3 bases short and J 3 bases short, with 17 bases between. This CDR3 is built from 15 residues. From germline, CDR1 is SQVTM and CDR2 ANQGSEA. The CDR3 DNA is TGCAGCGTTGATAGGCAGGACGATGTTCACTATGGCTACACCTTC. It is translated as CSVDRQDDVHYGYTF.

This CDR3 is CASSLVGGLYEKLFF. In nucleotides, the CDR3 is TGTGCCAGCAGCTTAGTCGGAGGGCTTTACGAAAAACTGTTTTTT. The chain is built from TRBV7-2 and TRBJ1-4, with unresolved D. Germline CDR1 and CDR2: SGHTA and FQGNSA. Trimming took off 1 base at V and 8 bases at J, with 14 bases between the two ends. The CDR3 covers 15 residues.

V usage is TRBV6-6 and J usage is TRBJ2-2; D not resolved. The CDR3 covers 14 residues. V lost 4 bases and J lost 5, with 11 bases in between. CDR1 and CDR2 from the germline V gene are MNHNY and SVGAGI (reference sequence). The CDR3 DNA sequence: TGTGCCAGCAGTTCAGCTCAAGAGACCGGGGAGCTGTTTTTT. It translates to CASSSAQETGELFF.

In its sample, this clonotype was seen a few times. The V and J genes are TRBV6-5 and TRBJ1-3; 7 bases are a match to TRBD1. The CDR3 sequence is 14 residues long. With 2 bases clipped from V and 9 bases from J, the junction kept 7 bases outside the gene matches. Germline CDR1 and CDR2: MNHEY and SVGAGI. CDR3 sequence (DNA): TGTGCCAGCAGTTACCAGACAGGGAGCGGCACCATATATTTT. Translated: CASSYQTGSGTIYF.